Shown below are 32 T cell receptor beta chains from a single sample sequenced in a study of patients and donors after allogeneic stem cell transplantation. From the RT-PCR reads, TCRdb called clonotypes with MiXCR, one entry per CDR3 protein. The sample consists of approximately 200,000 distinct CDR3 sequences, less than 45% of them appearing once. The sequenced material came from blood, either unsorted or a sorted T cell fraction (not recorded which). These TCRs come from a human donor who was either an allogeneic HSCT recipient or a stem cell or donor lymphocyte infusion donor (not recorded which). It is not recorded whose cells these are; they may come from a transplant donor.

The V and J genes are TRBV29-1 and TRBJ1-2; 9 nucleotides agree with TRBD1. CDR1 SQVTM and CDR2 ANQGSEA come from the germline V gene. This CDR3 region has 12 residues. V shed 6 bases and J 5 bases; nucleotides not matched to a gene: 4. The CDR3, as DNA: TGCAGCGTGGGGGACAGGGAGTATGGCTACACCTTC. It translates to CSVGDREYGYTF.

This clonotype is a singleton in its sample. V usage is TRBV12-3 or TRBV12-4 and J usage is TRBJ2-1; D gene unclear. The CDR3 is 12 amino acids. The V end was cut by 3 bases, the J end by 8 bases, with 8 bases between. The CDR3 loop reads CASSFPFYEQFF. The CDR3, as DNA: TGTGCCAGCAGTTTCCCTTTTTATGAGCAGTTCTTC.

This clonotype was counted only a few times. The J gene is TRBJ2-2, the V gene TRBV9, with 7 bases lining up with TRBD2. This CDR3 is 16 amino acids long. The V gene's germline CDR1 is SGDLS and CDR2 YYNGEE. J was trimmed by 2 bases and V by 0 bases; bases with no gene match: 4. CDR3 coding DNA: TGTGCCAGCAGCGTAGTAGCGGGTCCAAACACCGGGGAGCTGTTTTTT. Translation: CASSVVAGPNTGELFF.

CDR3 bases: TGTGCCAGCTCACCGAACACTCAAGAGACCCAGTACTTC. This encodes CASSPNTQETQYF. This chain uses TRBV18 with TRBJ2-5; no firm D call. Trimming cost V 3 bases and J 2 bases, with 7 bases left between them. Germline CDR1 is KGHSH and CDR2 is LQKENI. This CDR3 has 13 amino acids.

This clonotype was detected only a few times. J is TRBJ1-2 and V is TRBV4-3, with no clear D. V was cut by 3 bases and J by 4 bases, with 15 bases left in between. Germline-derived CDR1 and CDR2 are LGHNA and YSLEER. The CDR3 is made up of 15 amino acids. CDR3 region: CASSQLRQNPYGYTF. Here the CDR3 DNA reads TGCGCCAGCAGCCAGCTACGACAAAACCCCTATGGCTACACCTTC.

The J gene is TRBJ2-7, the V gene TRBV4-2; D gene unclear. Germline V gives CDR1 LGHNA, CDR2 YNFKEQ. This CDR3 has 13 amino acids. Trimming took off 0 bases at V and 4 bases at J, with 7 bases between the two ends. CDR3 loop: CASSQDANYEQYF. The CDR3 DNA is TGTGCCAGCAGCCAAGACGCAAATTACGAGCAGTACTTC.

This clonotype came up once. V gene TRBV7-2 combines with J gene TRBJ2-1, with 8 bases aligning to TRBD2. The CDR3 runs 16 residues. Germline CDR1 is SGHTA and CDR2 is FQGNSA. V gave up 1 base and J gave up 2 bases; unmatched junction bases: 4. CDR3 bases: TGTGCCAGCAGCTTAGAGGTGGGACTAGCCTACAATGAGCAGTTCTTC. It encodes CASSLEVGLAYNEQFF.

This clonotype turned up a few times. The rearrangement joins TRBV6-5 to TRBJ1-1; unclear D gene. Per germline, CDR1 MNHEY and CDR2 SVGAGI. This CDR3 has 14 residues. V shed 2 bases and J shed 1 base, with 8 bases lying between them. CDR3 in amino acids: CASSYMGSNTEAFF. The CDR3 coding sequence is TGTGCCAGCAGTTACATGGGGTCGAACACTGAAGCTTTCTTT.

The CDR3 sequence is CASSPMVAGNSGSEQYF. In nucleotides, the CDR3 is TGTGCCAGCTCACCAATGGTAGCGGGAAACTCCGGGTCGGAGCAGTACTTC. V is TRBV18 and J is TRBJ2-7; 8 nucleotides agree with TRBD2. The V segment lost 2 bases and the J segment 7 bases; nucleotides outside the gene matches: 16. Per the germline V gene, CDR1 is KGHSH and CDR2 is LQKENI. The CDR3 is 17 amino acids.

This clonotype has just a few counts. V gene TRBV28 combines with J gene TRBJ1-1, with 7 nucleotides matching TRBD1. The CDR3 length is 15 residues. J gave up 3 bases and V 2 bases, and 6 bases lay outside the gene matches. In germline, CDR1 is MDHEN, CDR2 SYDVKM. The CDR3 DNA reads TGTGCCAGCAGTTTACCGACAGGGTCGGACACTGAAGCTTTCTTT. Translated, it gives CASSLPTGSDTEAFF.

The chain is built from TRBV4-2 and TRBJ2-3; 14 bases match TRBD2. The J segment lost 1 base and the V segment lost 1 base, leaving 4 bases of the junction unmatched. Germline V gene data show CDR1 as LGHNA and CDR2 as YNFKEQ. CDR3 size: 18 residues. The CDR3 reads CASSQGGLAGVGTDTQYF. Here the CDR3 DNA reads TGTGCCAGCAGCCAAGGGGGACTAGCGGGAGTTGGCACAGATACGCAGTATTTT.

This clonotype came up once. This chain uses TRBV7-2 with TRBJ1-5; D is possibly TRBD1 (5 bases). This CDR3 is 15 amino acids long. V was trimmed by 3 bases and J by 9 bases, leaving 18 bases between them. The germline V gene has CDR1 SGHTA and CDR2 FQGNSA. CDR3: CASSLGGASDGPQHF. The DNA of the CDR3 is TGTGCCAGCAGCTTGGGTGGGGCCTCAGACGGGCCCCAGCATTTT. Complete variable domain (other parts from reference TRBV7-2 and TRBJ1-5): GAGVSQSPSNKVTEKGKDVELRCDPISGHTALYWYRQSLGQGLEFLIYFQGNSAPDKSGLPSDRFSAERTGGSVSTLTIQRTQQEDSAVYLCASSLGGASDGPQHFGDGTRLSIL.

The CDR3 region has the DNA TGTGCCAGCAGTTACTTTGGGAGCGGGAGCCCTGGGGAGCTGTTTTTT. Its protein product is CASSYFGSGSPGELFF. J is TRBJ2-2 and V is TRBV6-6; TRBD2 matches at 8 bases. V lost 1 base to trimming and J lost 8 bases; unmatched junction nucleotides: 9. CDR3 length equals 16 residues. Germline loops: CDR1 MNHNY, CDR2 SVGAGI (reference sequence).

This clonotype was detected a few times. The V gene is TRBV18, the J gene TRBJ2-1, with 8 nucleotides matching TRBD2. Germline CDR1 KGHSH, CDR2 LQKENI. This CDR3 region has 15 residues. Unmatched junction bases numbered 3, after V lost 5 bases and J lost 0 bases. The CDR3 loop is CASSKRESSYNEQFF. The DNA for the CDR3 is TGTGCCAGCTCAAAGCGGGAGAGCTCCTACAATGAGCAGTTCTTC.

The chain carries TRBV29-1 and TRBJ2-7; TRBD1 matches 7 bases. CDR3 length equals 16 residues. Germline V gene lookup returns CDR1 SQVTM and CDR2 ANQGSEA. The ends lost 0 bases at V and 2 bases at J; junction bases unmatched: 10. This CDR3 is CSVEDPAGTAPYEQYF. The CDR3 DNA follows: TGCAGCGTTGAAGATCCGGCAGGGACAGCGCCCTACGAGCAGTACTTC.

This chain joins TRBV4-3 and TRBJ1-4; no definite D call. CDR3 length: 14 amino acids. Per germline, CDR1 LGHNA and CDR2 YSLEER. V dropped 6 bases and J dropped 7 bases, with 15 bases sitting between them. This CDR3 reads CASSPDELGEKLFF. As DNA, the CDR3 is TGCGCCAGCAGTCCCGACGAATTGGGTGAAAAACTGTTTTTT.

This chain joins TRBV29-1 and TRBJ2-2; D is perhaps TRBD1 or TRBD2 (5 bases each). This CDR3 has 16 residues. V lost 4 bases and J lost 1, with 16 bases in between. CDR1 and CDR2 (germline): SQVTM, ANQGSEA. The CDR3 DNA sequence: TGCAGCGTTGTGGGAGCGGACATCCAGAACACCGGGGAGCTGTTTTTT. Translating it yields CSVVGADIQNTGELFF.

The chain links TRBV7-9 to TRBJ2-2, with D perhaps TRBD2 (5 bases). Per the germline V gene, CDR1 is SEHNR and CDR2 is FQNEAQ (reference sequence). Trimming pared 2 bases from V and 1 base from J, leaving 8 bases between. The CDR3 runs 15 residues. CDR3 nucleotides: TGTGCCAGCAGCTTACTAGCCAAGAACACCGGGGAGCTGTTTTTT. This gives the protein CASSLLAKNTGELFF.

This clonotype was recorded a few times. V is TRBV10-3 and J is TRBJ1-1, with D tentatively TRBD1 (6 bases). Germline loops: CDR1 ENHRY, CDR2 SYGVKD. The germline V and J ends were trimmed by 6 bases and 0 bases, with 11 bases remaining between them. This CDR3 region has 14 residues. The CDR3 reads CAIRTGSLNTEAFF. As DNA, the CDR3 is TGTGCCATCAGGACAGGTTCCTTGAACACTGAAGCTTTCTTT.

The chain uses TRBV3-1 and TRBJ2-7; 8 bases fit TRBD1. Germline V gene lookup returns CDR1 LGHDT and CDR2 YNNKEL (reference sequence). V was pared by 4 bases and J by 1 base, with 9 bases of the junction left unmatched. This CDR3 comprises 16 residues. In DNA form, the CDR3 reads TGTGCCAGCAGCCCGAAGGACAGGGAAGTTTCCTACGAGCAGTACTTC. Its protein product is CASSPKDREVSYEQYF.

This rearrangement joins TRBV5-1 to TRBJ1-1; TRBD1 might be the D (6 bases). The V and J ends lost 0 bases and 2 bases respectively, with 11 bases between them. The V gene's germline CDR1 is SGHRS and CDR2 YFSETQ. CDR3 length: 15 amino acids. The CDR3 nucleotides read TGCGCCAGCAGCTTGGGAGGGGGAACTAACACTGAAGCTTTCTTT. Translated: CASSLGGGTNTEAFF.

The chain recombines TRBV7-9 with TRBJ1-2; D is ambiguous. The V end lost 7 bases, the J end lost 3 bases, and 12 bases lay between the germline ends. Germline-derived CDR1 and CDR2 are SEHNR and FQNEAQ (reference sequence). The CDR3 loop spans 13 amino acids. The CDR3 sequence is CASTLDGYYGYTF. The CDR3 DNA reads as TGTGCCAGCACCCTGGACGGCTACTATGGCTACACCTTC.

The V call is TRBV3-1, the J call TRBJ1-5; 9 bases are shared with TRBD1. This CDR3 spans 16 amino acids. Germline lookup yields CDR1 LGHDT and CDR2 YNNKEL (reference sequence). Trimming removed 4 bases from V and 3 bases from J; junction bases left unmatched: 7. The CDR3 DNA sequence: TGTGCCAGCAGCCCGAGGGGACAGGGCCCCAATCAGCCCCAGCATTTT. It specifies CASSPRGQGPNQPQHF.

This clonotype was seen more than once but under ten times. The chain links TRBV12-3 or TRBV12-4 to TRBJ1-2, with 10 bases fitting TRBD1. The CDR3 length is 16 residues. V trimming: 6 bases; J trimming: 8 bases; junction bases outside the gene matches: 15. The chain's CDR3 is CASSPGWTGGSRGYTF. The CDR3 DNA sequence: TGTGCCAGCAGCCCCGGCTGGACAGGGGGATCGCGAGGCTACACCTTC.

CDR3 in DNA: TGCAGCGCGAACAGGGAAAACACTGAAGCTTTCTTT. This sequence encodes CSANRENTEAFF. The rearrangement joins TRBV29-1 to TRBJ1-1, with a tentative D call TRBD1 (6 bases). CDR1 and CDR2 (germline): SQVTM, ANQGSEA. Trimming removed 7 bases at V and 2 bases at J, with 11 bases between. The CDR3 covers 12 residues.

This clonotype was picked up a small number of times. The J gene is TRBJ2-7, the V gene TRBV6-2 or TRBV6-3, with D possibly matching TRBD2 (6 bases). Germline V lookup: CDR1 MNHEY, CDR2 SVGEGT. V lost 6 bases, J lost 2 bases, and 20 bases lay in between. This CDR3 has 16 amino acids. CDR3 protein: CASSHRDFLLTYEQYF. The CDR3, as DNA: TGTGCCAGCAGCCACCGGGACTTCCTCCTAACCTACGAGCAGTACTTC.

The V and J genes are TRBV6-2 or TRBV6-3 and TRBJ2-2, with TRBD2 matching over 7 bases. CDR3 length: 15 residues. V trimming: 4 bases; J trimming: 0 bases; junction bases outside the gene matches: 2. The V gene's germline CDR1 is MNHEY and CDR2 SVGEGT. The CDR3 coding sequence is TGTGCCAGCAGTTTTGGGAGGGCGAACACCGGGGAGCTGTTTTTT. Protein: CASSFGRANTGELFF.

To note about this clonotype: At one end the junction does not follow the germline gene, possibly because of a read error. The genes are TRBV5-1 and TRBJ2-1, with 7 positions matching TRBD1. This CDR3 comprises 13 residues. CDR1 is SGHRS and CDR2 is YFSETQ in the germline V gene. The CDR3 region has the DNA TGCGCCGGCAGGGACAGCTCCTACAATGAGCAGTTCTTC. This codes for CAGRDSSYNEQFF.

The chain carries TRBV9 and TRBJ1-4, with a tentative D call TRBD1 (5 bases). Trimming removed 0 bases from V and 10 bases from J, with 7 bases in between. This CDR3 region has 12 residues. Germline assignment: CDR1 SGDLS and CDR2 YYNGEE. The CDR3 nucleotides read TGTGCCAGCAGCGTAGATGGGGGAAAACTGTTTTTT. Residues: CASSVDGGKLFF.

The table lists this clonotype with a few counts. The rearrangement joins TRBV7-9 to TRBJ1-3; D not resolved. Trimming pared 2 bases from V and 3 bases from J, leaving 11 bases between. Germline values: CDR1 SEHNR, CDR2 FQNEAQ (reference sequence). The length of the CDR3 is 15 residues. CDR3: CASSLSGGNGNTIYF. CDR3 coding DNA: TGTGCCAGCAGCTTATCTGGAGGGAATGGAAACACCATATATTTT.

This clonotype was seen a handful of times. The chain combines TRBV24-1 with TRBJ1-5, with D perhaps TRBD1 (6 bases). The CDR3 has 16 residues. V lost 4 bases and J 7 bases, leaving 19 bases between the germline ends. From germline, CDR1 is KGHDR and CDR2 SFDVKD. The DNA of the CDR3 is TGTGCCACCAGTGACACTACCGGGTCCCAGGGGCAGCCCCAGCATTTT. Translation: CATSDTTGSQGQPQHF.

V is TRBV7-9 and J is TRBJ2-7; 8 positions match TRBD2. The germline V gene encodes CDR1 SEHNR and CDR2 FQNEAQ (reference sequence). The CDR3 extends over 16 amino acids. The V segment lost 1 base and the J segment 1 base; nucleotides outside the gene matches: 6. CDR3 bases: TGTGCCAGCAGCTTAGGGCCAGCGGGAGCATCCTACGAGCAGTACTTC. Encoded protein: CASSLGPAGASYEQYF.